This is a list of T cell receptor beta chains from one sample in a study of response to subunit inactivated influenza vaccine. TCRdb passed the RT-PCR reads through MiXCR, listing each CDR3 protein once. The sample consists of 540,000 or so distinct CDR3 sequences, roughly 13% of them appearing once. Source: PBMCs from blood, taken 45 days after vaccination. The source is a middle-aged man who received an inactivated influenza vaccine. The CDR3 runs from the conserved cysteine through the conserved F or W. The D gene is left open where the match is weak. Not all rows give a size; the values are once, few, many and, for expanded clones, a class.

NA,few,TRBJ2-5,TRBV19,TGTGCCAGTAGTACCGGGACGGACCAAGAGACCCAGTACTTC,CASSTGTDQETQYF
NA,NA,TRBJ1-6,TRBV4-3,TGCGCCAGCAGACGGGACATGCTCGATAATTCACCCCTCCACTTT,CASRRDMLDNSPLHF
NA,many,TRBJ2-7,TRBV6-6,TGTGCCAGCAGCCGCGAACTTTACGAGCAGTACTTC,CASSRELYEQYF
TRBD2,NA,TRBJ2-3,TRBV20-1,TGCAGTGCTAGAGATCCTAGCGGAAATACAGATACGCAGTATTTT,CSARDPSGNTDTQYF
NA,many,TRBJ1-6,TRBV7-9,TGTGCCAGCAGCTTGGGTTTTAGAAATTCACCCCTCCACTTT,CASSLGFRNSPLHF
TRBD1,many,TRBJ2-7,TRBV10-3,TGTGCCATCAGACTCGGGACAGCCTACGAGCAGTACTTC,CAIRLGTAYEQYF
NA,many,TRBJ1-1,TRBV5-6,TGTGCCAGCAGCTTGCAGGTCAAGGACACTGAAGCTTTCTTT,CASSLQVKDTEAFF
TRBD2,NA,TRBJ2-1,TRBV6-1,TGTGCCAGCGCTTGGCGGGAGGGAAATGAGCAGTTCTTC,CASAWREGNEQFF
TRBD2,NA,TRBJ2-5,TRBV20-1,TGCAGTGCTAGGGCGACAGCATACTCGGGAGGGACCCAGTACTTC,CSARATAYSGGTQYF
NA,NA,TRBJ2-7,TRBV27,TGTGCCAGCAGTTTAGGTTCGGAGCCCTACGAGCAGTACTTC,CASSLGSEPYEQYF
TRBD1,many,TRBJ1-2,TRBV20-1,TGCAGCCAGACAGGGACCTATGGCTACACCTTC,CSQTGTYGYTF
NA,NA,TRBJ1-1,TRBV20-1,TGCAGTGCTAGGGGGACTATTAGGGGGGCTGAAGCTTTCTTT,CSARGTIRGAEAFF
NA,many,TRBJ1-1,TRBV5-1,TGCGCCAGCAGCTTATCAGGGGACCTGAACACTGAAGCTTTCTTT,CASSLSGDLNTEAFF
TRBD1,few,TRBJ1-5,TRBV7-2,TGTGCCAGCAGCCCGCAGGGGGCCAATCAGCCCCAGCATTTT,CASSPQGANQPQHF
NA,few,TRBJ1-5,TRBV20-1,TGCAGTGCTGGACAGATCAATAGCAATCAGCCCCAGCATTTT,CSAGQINSNQPQHF
NA,few,TRBJ2-7,TRBV7-9,TGTGCCAGCAGCTTAGAGTTGGGGCCTATAGACGAGCAGTACTTC,CASSLELGPIDEQYF
TRBD1,NA,TRBJ1-5,TRBV4-2,TGTGCCAGCAGCCTCCAGACAGGGGGTCAGCCCCAGCATTTT,CASSLQTGGQPQHF
NA,few,TRBJ2-1,TRBV19,TGTGCCAGTAGTATAGCCCCCCCACGGAGCTCCTACAATGAGCAGTTCTTC,CASSIAPPRSSYNEQFF
NA,NA,TRBJ2-3,TRBV29-1,TGCAGCGTGGACACAGGGATTTCGCAGTATTTT,CSVDTGISQYF